The 3 T cell receptor beta chains below all came from one sample that was sequenced in a study of T cells after yellow fever vaccination. TCRdb ran MiXCR on the 5' RACE reads and lists one entry per CDR3 protein. This sample has 350,000 to 450,000 distinct CDR3 sequences, with approximately 6% found just once. The source material was PBMCs, sampled 5 days after the yellow fever booster vaccination. The source of these receptors is a man aged 25-45 years who received the YFV17D yellow fever vaccine.

This clonotype was picked up a small number of times. The chain has TRBV7-2 and TRBJ2-7; D is perhaps TRBD1 or TRBD2 (5 bases each). CDR1 and CDR2 (germline): SGHTA, FQGNSA. This CDR3 spans 14 amino acids. V was clipped by 5 bases and J by 6 bases, with 17 bases between them. The DNA of the CDR3 is TGTGCCAGCAGCGTCCCGGGGCCGAGGCTCGAGCAGTACTTC. Encoded protein: CASSVPGPRLEQYF. The variable domain in full, completed from reference TRBV7-2 and TRBJ2-7, reads GAGVSQSPSNKVTEKGKDVELRCDPISGHTALYWYRQSLGQGLEFLIYFQGNSAPDKSGLPSDRFSAERTGGSVSTLTIQRTQQEDSAVYLCASSVPGPRLEQYFGPGTRLTVT.

This clonotype appeared many times. The rearrangement links TRBV20-1 to TRBJ2-7; D possibly corresponds to TRBD2 (5 bases). Germline V CDR1 and CDR2: DFQATT, SNEGSKA (reference sequence). CDR3 size: 13 residues. Trimming pared 3 bases from V and 5 bases from J, leaving 14 bases between. The chain's CDR3 is CSASLTGIDEQYF. CDR3 nucleotides: TGCAGTGCTAGTTTGACGGGAATCGACGAGCAGTACTTC.

The chain has TRBV18 and TRBJ1-5, with D perhaps matching TRBD1 (6 bases). Germline V gene lookup returns CDR1 KGHSH and CDR2 LQKENI. V was cut by 2 bases and J by 2 bases, with 10 bases left in between. The CDR3 runs 15 residues. CDR3 sequence (DNA): TGTGCCAGCTCACCAGAGGCAGGGGGCAATCAGCCCCAGCATTTT. It specifies CASSPEAGGNQPQHF. The variable domain in full, with the rest retrieved from reference TRBV18 and TRBJ1-5, is NAGVMQNPRHLVRRRGQEARLRCSPMKGHSHVYWYRQLPEEGLKFMVYLQKENIIDESGMPKERFSAEFPKEGPSILRIQQVVRGDSAAYFCASSPEAGGNQPQHFGDGTRLSIL.